One TCR beta chain is described in this entry. This sample is part of a study of cytomegalovirus exposure and HLA in healthy donors. Clones were sequenced by immunoSEQ multiplex PCR, and TCRdb holds only the in-frame ones, with some missing. The table records under 250,000 clones, about 83% of them present only once. Germline V gene sequence: CDR1 LGHNA, CDR2 YSLEER. CDR3 size: 16 residues. V dropped 1 base and J dropped 5; count of bases not matched to a gene: 9. Sequences were obtained from PBMCs. The chain carries TRBV4-3 and TRBJ2-5; 8 nucleotides line up with TRBD2. The TCR sequence derives from a man between 18 and 29 years old in good health and CMV-seronegative. The CDR3 DNA is TGCGCCAGCAGCCAAGGCCCGGGGGGGCCGGGGGAGACCCAGTACTTC. This translates into CASSQGPGGPGETQYF.